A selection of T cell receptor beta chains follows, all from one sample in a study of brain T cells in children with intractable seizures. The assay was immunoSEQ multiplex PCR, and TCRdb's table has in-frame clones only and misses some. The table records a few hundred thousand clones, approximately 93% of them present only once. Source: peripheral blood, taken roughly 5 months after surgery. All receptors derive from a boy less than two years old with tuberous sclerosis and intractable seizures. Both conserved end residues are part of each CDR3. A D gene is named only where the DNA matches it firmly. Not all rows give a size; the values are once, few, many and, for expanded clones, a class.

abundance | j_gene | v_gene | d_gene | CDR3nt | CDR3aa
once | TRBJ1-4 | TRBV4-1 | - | TGCGCCAGCAGCCAATCCCTGGGGGTAGAACTGTTTTTT | CASSQSLGVELFF
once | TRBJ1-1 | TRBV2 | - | TGTGCCAGCAAAGTAGGGCTCAACACTGAAGCTTTCTTT | CASKVGLNTEAFF
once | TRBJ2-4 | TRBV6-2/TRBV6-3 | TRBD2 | TGTGCCAGCAGTTTGGGACTAGCGGGAGGCTCGCGCTTAGAAAACATTCAGTACTTC | CASSLGLAGGSRLENIQYF
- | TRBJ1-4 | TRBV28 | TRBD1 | TGTGCCAGCAGTTTATCCAGGGGGCGACGTGATCTGAATGAAAAACTGTTTTTT | CASSLSRGRRDLNEKLFF
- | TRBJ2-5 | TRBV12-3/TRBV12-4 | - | TGTGCCAGCAGCCTATGGGGGGAGACCCAGTACTTC | CASSLWGETQYF
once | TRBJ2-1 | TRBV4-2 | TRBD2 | TGTGCCAGCAGCCAAGATCAGGGGCTAGCGGGAGCCTACAATGAGCAGTTCTTC | CASSQDQGLAGAYNEQFF
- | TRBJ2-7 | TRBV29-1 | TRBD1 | TGCAGCGTAGGGACAGACTACGAGCAGTACTTC | CSVGTDYEQYF
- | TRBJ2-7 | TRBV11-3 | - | TGTGCCAGCAGCCAAGGCGGGATATACGAGCAGTACTTC | CASSQGGIYEQYF
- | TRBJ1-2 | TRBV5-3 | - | TGTGCCAGAAGCTTGAAGGAGTACCGCATAAACTATGGCTACACCTTC | CARSLKEYRINYGYTF
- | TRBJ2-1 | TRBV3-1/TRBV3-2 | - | TGTGCCAGCAGCCGAACAGGGCTATCCAATGAGCAGTTCTTC | CASSRTGLSNEQFF
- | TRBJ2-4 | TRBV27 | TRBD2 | TGTGCCAGCAGTTTACTAGCGGGAGACGGCATTCAGTACTTC | CASSLLAGDGIQYF
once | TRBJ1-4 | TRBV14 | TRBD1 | TGTGCCAGCAGCTCCGGGACAGGGGTTGAAAAACTGTTTTTT | CASSSGTGVEKLFF
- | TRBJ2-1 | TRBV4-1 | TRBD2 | TGCGCCAGCAGCCAGCCGAGTGGGCGGGGGGGTAATGAGCAGTTCTTC | CASSQPSGRGGNEQFF
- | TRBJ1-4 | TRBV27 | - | TGTGCCACCTATTCCCAGGCTAATGAAAAACTGTTTTTT | CATYSQANEKLFF
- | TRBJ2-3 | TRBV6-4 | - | TGTGCCAGCAGTGACGGGGGGGCTAGCACAGATACGCAGTATTTT | CASSDGGASTDTQYF
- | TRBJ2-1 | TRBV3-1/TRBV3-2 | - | TGTGCCAGCAGCCAAGATAAACGGTCTGGAGACAATGAGCAGTTCTTC | CASSQDKRSGDNEQFF
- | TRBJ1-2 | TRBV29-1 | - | TGCAGCGTAAAAACAGGGAAAGGCTACACCTTC | CSVKTGKGYTF
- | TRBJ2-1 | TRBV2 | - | TGTGCCAGCAGACTCTCCTACAATGAGCAGTTCTTC | CASRLSYNEQFF
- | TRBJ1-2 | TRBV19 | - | TGTGCCAGCCATACAGGGACGGGTGGCTACACCTTC | CASHTGTGGYTF
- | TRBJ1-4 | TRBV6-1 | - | TGTGCCAGCAGTAAGGGATTGGGGTCCGAAAAACTGTTTTTT | CASSKGLGSEKLFF
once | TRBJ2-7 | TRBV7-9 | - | TGTGCCAGCAGCTTACTTGGATCTTCCTACGAGCAGTACTTC | CASSLLGSSYEQYF
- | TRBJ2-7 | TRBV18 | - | TGTGCCAGCTCACTAACAGAGTCCTACGAGCAGTACTTC | CASSLTESYEQYF
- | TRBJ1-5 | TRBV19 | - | TGTGCCAGTAGGAGGACAGCTACTTATCAGCCCCAGCATTTT | CASRRTATYQPQHF
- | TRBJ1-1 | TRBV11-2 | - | TGTGCCAGCAGCTTCGGTCAGGGCGTGGAGACTGAAGCTTTCTTT | CASSFGQGVETEAFF
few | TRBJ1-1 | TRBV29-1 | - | TGCAGCGCAGAGGGTCGTACTGAAGCTTTCTTT | CSAEGRTEAFF
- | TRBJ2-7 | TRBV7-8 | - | TGTGCCAGCAGCTGGGACCACCCCACCTACGAGCAGTACTTC | CASSWDHPTYEQYF
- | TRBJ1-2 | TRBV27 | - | TGTGCCAGCAGTTTAGGGGGGACGGACTATGGCTACACCTTC | CASSLGGTDYGYTF
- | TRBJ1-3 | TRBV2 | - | TGTGCCAGCAGTGAGTTGGGGGAGTTTGGCACCATATATTTT | CASSELGEFGTIYF
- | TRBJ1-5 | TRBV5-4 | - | TGTGCCAGCAGCTATGGGCCCAATCAGCCCCAGCATTTT | CASSYGPNQPQHF
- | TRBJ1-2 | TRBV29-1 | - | TGCAGCGTGCAAGGGACGGTATATGGCTACACCTTC | CSVQGTVYGYTF
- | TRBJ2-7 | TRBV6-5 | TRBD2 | TGTGCCAGCAGCCCGCCGGGAGGGACCTACGAGCAGTACTTC | CASSPPGGTYEQYF
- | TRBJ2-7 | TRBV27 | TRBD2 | TGTGCCAGCATCTTCAGCGGGAGAGCGGACGAGCAGTACTTC | CASIFSGRADEQYF
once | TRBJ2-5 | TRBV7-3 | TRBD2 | TGTGCCAGCAGCTTAACGGGTGCACTAGCGGGAAAAGAGACCCAGTACTTC | CASSLTGALAGKETQYF
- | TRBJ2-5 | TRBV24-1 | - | TGTGCCACCAGTGATCCTGGACAGAACGAAGAGACCCAGTACTTC | CATSDPGQNEETQYF
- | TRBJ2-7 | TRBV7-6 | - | TGTGCCAGCAGCTTAGCGGGGAGGTCAGTTGTACCCTACGAGCAGTACTTC | CASSLAGRSVVPYEQYF
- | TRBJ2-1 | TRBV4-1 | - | TGCGCCAGCAGCCTCCAATTAGGTGATGAGCAGTTCTTC | CASSLQLGDEQFF
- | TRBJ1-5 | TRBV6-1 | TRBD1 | TGTGCCAGCAGTGAAGACATTTGGATAGGGGGCTATCAGCCCCAGCATTTT | CASSEDIWIGGYQPQHF
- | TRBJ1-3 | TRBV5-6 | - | TGTGCCAGCAGCTTGGCTGGGAAAAGTGGTGGAAACACCATATATTTT | CASSLAGKSGGNTIYF
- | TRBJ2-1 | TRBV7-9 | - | TGTGCCAGCAGCTTAGACCGGGACTTGTACAATGAGCAGTTCTTC | CASSLDRDLYNEQFF
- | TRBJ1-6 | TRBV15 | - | TGTGCCACCAGCAGAGGCCGTTCAGGGCCAGTTCTTAATTCACCCCTCCACTTT | CATSRGRSGPVLNSPLHF
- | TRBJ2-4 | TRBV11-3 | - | TGTGCCAGCAGCCTAGCCAAAAACATTCAGTACTTC | CASSLAKNIQYF
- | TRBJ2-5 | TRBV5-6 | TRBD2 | TGTGCCAGCAGCCCTGTAGCGGGAGGGCCAGAGACCCAGTACTTC | CASSPVAGGPETQYF
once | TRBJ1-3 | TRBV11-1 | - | TGTGCCAGCAGCTTAGGCACCCTCTCTGGAAACACCATATATTTT | CASSLGTLSGNTIYF
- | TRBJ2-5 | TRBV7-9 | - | TGTGCCAGCAGCCCCGGGTACCGGCGGGGCCACCAAGAGACCCAGTACTTC | CASSPGYRRGHQETQYF
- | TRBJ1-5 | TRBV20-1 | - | TGCAGTGCTAGTACGGGTAGGGATCAGCCCCAGCATTTT | CSASTGRDQPQHF
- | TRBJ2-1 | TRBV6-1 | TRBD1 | TGTGCCAGCAGGGCAGACAGGGGTGAGCAGTTCTTC | CASRADRGEQFF
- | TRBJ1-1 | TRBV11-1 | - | TGTGCCAGCAGCTCGTACTCCATCCCTGAAGCTTTCTTT | CASSSYSIPEAFF
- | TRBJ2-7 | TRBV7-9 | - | TGTGCCAGCAGCCCGAGGGAGGGGGCCCCGTCCTACGAGCAGTACTTC | CASSPREGAPSYEQYF
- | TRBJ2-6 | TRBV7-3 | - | TGTGCCAGCAGCGCCATGGGATCTGGGGCCAACGTCCTGACTTTC | CASSAMGSGANVLTF
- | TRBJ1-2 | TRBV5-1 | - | TGCGCCAGCAGCTTGCGGGTCCAAAGCGACTATGGCTACACCTTC | CASSLRVQSDYGYTF
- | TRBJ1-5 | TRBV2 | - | TGTGCCAGCAGTGCACAGGGCGGAAATCAGCCCCAGCATTTT | CASSAQGGNQPQHF
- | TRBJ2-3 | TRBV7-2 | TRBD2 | TGTGCCAGCAGAAAGACTAGCGGGGGAATCACAGATACGCAGTATTTT | CASRKTSGGITDTQYF
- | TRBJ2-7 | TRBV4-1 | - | TGCGCCAGCAGCCAAGAGAGCAGAGGCTCCTACGAGCAGTACTTC | CASSQESRGSYEQYF
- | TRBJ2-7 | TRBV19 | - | TGTGCCAGTAGTATAGCCGGGAGCCAGTACGAGCAGTACTTC | CASSIAGSQYEQYF
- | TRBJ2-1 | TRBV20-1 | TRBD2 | TGCAGTGCTAGTGAGGCTAGCGGCTACAATGAGCAGTTCTTC | CSASEASGYNEQFF
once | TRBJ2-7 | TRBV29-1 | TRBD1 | TGCAGCGTTGAAGGGACAGGGGCCTACGAGCAGTACTTC | CSVEGTGAYEQYF
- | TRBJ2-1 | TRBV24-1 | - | TGTGCCACCAGTGATTTGATCGAGAGTCCACGTTGCCAGTTCTTC | CATSDLIESPRCQFF
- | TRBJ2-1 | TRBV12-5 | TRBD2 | TGTGCTAGTGGTTTGGAGCGGGGGGGTTGGAATGAGCAGTTCTTC | CASGLERGGWNEQFF